This entry lists 26 T cell receptor beta chains sequenced from one sample in a study of cytomegalovirus exposure and HLA in healthy donors. Vbeta (60) and Jbeta (13) primers were used in the PCR. Only in-frame clones appear in the TCRdb table, and some are missing; sequencing was by immunoSEQ multiplex PCR. The repertoire includes a few hundred thousand clones, about 83% of them detected once, and about 9.4% sits in the top ten. Specimen: PBMCs. The receptors come from a woman aged 50 to 65 in good health and CMV-seropositive.

The chain is built from TRBV5-6 and TRBJ2-3, with 10 bases lining up with TRBD2. The germline CDR1 and CDR2 sequences are SGHDT and YYEEEE. CDR3 length: 15 residues. V dropped 6 bases and J dropped 5; count of bases not matched to a gene: 9. CDR3 sequence reads: CASNPLAGAEDTQYF. The CDR3 DNA follows: TGTGCCAGCAACCCCCTAGCGGGGGCGGAAGATACGCAGTATTTT.

V usage is TRBV7-9 and J usage is TRBJ2-7, with TRBD1 identical over 12 bases. V shed 4 bases and J 5 bases; nucleotides not matched to a gene: 9. CDR1 and CDR2 from the germline V gene are SEHNR and FQNEAQ (reference sequence). CDR3 length equals 16 residues. The chain's CDR3 is CASSSRDRGRLNEQYF. CDR3 coding DNA: TGTGCCAGCAGCTCCCGGGACAGGGGGCGACTTAACGAGCAGTACTTC.

The chain recombines TRBV5-1 with TRBJ1-5; 9 nucleotides align to TRBD1. J gave up 6 bases and V 2 bases, and 3 bases lay outside the gene matches. Per germline, CDR1 SGHRS and CDR2 YFSETQ. The CDR3 has 14 residues. The CDR3 sequence is CASSLQGAGQPQHF. The CDR3 DNA reads TGCGCCAGCAGCTTACAGGGGGCGGGTCAGCCCCAGCATTTT.

This chain uses TRBV10-3 with TRBJ2-1; possible D gene TRBD1, 6 bases. The germline V and J ends were trimmed by 8 bases and 6 bases, with 20 bases remaining between them. Germline CDR1 reads ENHRY; CDR2 reads SYGVKD. This CDR3 has 15 amino acids. Written as DNA, the CDR3 is TGTGCCATCGGAGTAAACGGACAGAGCCCCAATGAGCAGTTCTTC. It yields the protein CAIGVNGQSPNEQFF.

The chain combines TRBV30 with TRBJ2-6, with a weak D call TRBD1 (5 bases). V lost 8 bases to trimming and J lost 0 bases, with 8 bases between them. The CDR3 extends over 13 amino acids. CDR1 is GTSNPN and CDR2 is SVGIG in the germline V gene (reference sequence). The CDR3 protein is CAGDSSGANVLTF. CDR3 coding DNA: TGTGCCGGTGACAGCTCTGGGGCCAACGTCCTGACTTTC. Combining the CDR3 with reference TRBV30 and TRBJ2-6 gives the whole variable domain SQTIHQWPATLVQPVGSPLSLECTVEGTSNPNLYWYRQAAGRGLQLLFYSVGIGQISSEVPQNLSASRPQDRQFILSSKKLLLSDSGFYLCAGDSSGANVLTFGAGSRLTVL.

This chain joins TRBV6-4 and TRBJ2-3; maybe TRBD1 (6 bases). The CDR3 sequence is 18 residues long. The germline CDR1 and CDR2 sequences are MRHNA and SNTAGT. Trimming stripped 2 bases from V and 1 base from J, with 19 bases between. The CDR3 reads CASSDGEELGAGTDTQYF. The CDR3 DNA follows: TGTGCCAGCAGTGACGGAGAGGAGTTGGGGGCGGGCACAGATACGCAGTATTTT.

This chain joins TRBV7-7 and TRBJ2-3, with 8 bases that match TRBD2. The junction had 8 bases not matched to a gene; V was cut back by 5 bases and J by 4 bases. The CDR3 length is 15 residues. Germline values: CDR1 SSHAT, CDR2 FNYEAQ (reference sequence). The CDR3 protein is CASSRGGLEADTQYF. Written as DNA, the CDR3 is TGTGCCAGCAGCCGGGGGGGGCTAGAGGCAGATACGCAGTATTTT. Together with reference TRBV7-7 and TRBJ2-3, the CDR3 gives the full variable domain: GAGVSQSPRYKVTKRGQDVTLRCDPISSHATLYWYQQALGQGPEFLTYFNYEAQPDKSGLPSDRFSAERPEGSISTLTIQRTEQRDSAMYRCASSRGGLEADTQYFGPGTRLTVL.

This chain connects TRBV7-2 to TRBJ2-3; D is uncertain. CDR1 SGHTA and CDR2 FQGNSA come from the germline V gene. V was shortened by 0 bases and J by 2 bases, with 9 bases between the two germline ends. This CDR3 is 15 amino acids long. The CDR3 is CASSLAPTPTDTQYF. Here the CDR3 DNA reads TGTGCCAGCAGCTTAGCCCCGACACCCACAGATACGCAGTATTTT.

The chain is built from TRBV7-8 and TRBJ2-7; 8 bases map to TRBD1. Germline CDR1 SGHVS, CDR2 FQNEAQ. This CDR3 comprises 13 residues. The V gene end was trimmed by 5 bases and the J gene end by 3 bases; junction bases not matched to a gene: 3. The CDR3 protein is CASSRTGYYEQYF. CDR3 DNA: TGTGCCAGCAGCCGGACAGGGTACTACGAGCAGTACTTC.

The V gene is TRBV5-4, the J gene TRBJ2-5, with D possibly TRBD2 on 5 matching bases. The germline V and J ends were trimmed by 0 bases and 10 bases, with 16 bases remaining between them. Germline V gene data show CDR1 as SGHNT and CDR2 as YYREEE (reference sequence). The CDR3 totals 14 residues. The CDR3 here is CASSLGLEVGFQYF. The CDR3 nucleotides read TGTGCCAGCAGCTTGGGCCTGGAGGTAGGGTTCCAGTACTTC.

CDR3 DNA sequence: TGCAGCGTTGAGGAGGGGGGGGCAGATCTCTCCTACGAGCAGTACTTC. Its protein is CSVEEGGADLSYEQYF. The V call is TRBV29-1, the J call TRBJ2-7; maybe TRBD2 (7 bases). Germline values: CDR1 SQVTM, CDR2 ANQGSEA. V lost 3 bases and J 0 bases, leaving 18 bases between the germline ends. The CDR3 length is 16 residues.

This chain links TRBV5-5 with TRBJ2-3, with a possible D match to TRBD1 (6 bases). Germline loops: CDR1 SGHKS, CDR2 YYEKEE (reference sequence). The V end lost 0 bases, the J end lost 1 base, and 12 bases lay between the germline ends. CDR3 length equals 16 residues. The CDR3: CASSLASPGGTDTQYF. In DNA form, the CDR3 reads TGTGCCAGCAGCTTGGCTTCCCCAGGGGGCACAGATACGCAGTATTTT.

The chain links TRBV4-1 to TRBJ2-3; D gene uncertain. V was cut by 2 bases and J by 7 bases, with 10 bases left in between. Germline CDR1 MGHRA, CDR2 YSYEKL. This CDR3 has 13 amino acids. The CDR3 protein is CASSQTRLHTQYF. CDR3 nucleotide sequence: TGCGCCAGCAGCCAAACCCGTCTACATACGCAGTATTTT.

This chain links TRBV2 with TRBJ1-1; D is undetermined. The V end was cut by 5 bases, the J end by 0 bases, with 19 bases between. Germline CDR1 SNHLY, CDR2 FYNNEI. The CDR3 has 17 residues. The CDR3 nucleotides read TGTGCCAGCAGTTACGGGAAGGTCGGGGAAATGAACACTGAAGCTTTCTTT. Its protein is CASSYGKVGEMNTEAFF. Combining the CDR3 with reference TRBV2 and TRBJ1-1 gives the whole variable domain EPEVTQTPSHQVTQMGQEVILRCVPISNHLYFYWYRQILGQKVEFLVSFYNNEISEKSEIFDDQFSVERPDGSNFTLKIRSTKLEDSAMYFCASSYGKVGEMNTEAFFGQGTRLTVV.

This chain joins TRBV5-1 and TRBJ1-2; possible D gene TRBD1, 6 bases. V shed 1 base and J shed 0 bases, with 16 bases lying between them. There are 17 residues in the CDR3. Germline-derived CDR1 and CDR2 are SGHRS and YFSETQ. The CDR3 sequence is CASSLNNREPANYGYTF. CDR3 DNA sequence: TGCGCCAGCAGCTTGAACAACAGGGAACCAGCTAACTATGGCTACACCTTC.

This chain joins TRBV5-6 and TRBJ1-6; D might be TRBD1 (6 bases). The germline gives CDR1 SGHDT, CDR2 YYEEEE. Trimming took off 0 bases at V and 3 bases at J, with 13 bases between the two ends. This CDR3 has 17 residues. The chain's CDR3 is CASSLGGRPIYNSPLHF. CDR3 DNA: TGTGCCAGCAGCTTGGGGGGGCGTCCTATCTATAATTCACCCCTCCACTTT.

This chain uses TRBV30 with TRBJ1-4; D is unclear. Trimming took off 3 bases at V and 3 bases at J, with 5 bases between the two ends. Looked up from germline, CDR1 is GTSNPN and CDR2 is SVGIG (reference sequence). The CDR3 is made up of 12 amino acids. The CDR3 protein is CAWRAANEKLFF. Here the CDR3 DNA reads TGTGCCTGGAGGGCTGCTAATGAAAAACTGTTTTTT.

A single count supports this clone. This chain joins TRBV9 and TRBJ2-1, with TRBD2 identical over 11 bases. Trimming at V came to 3 bases and at J to 5 bases, leaving 4 bases not matched to a gene. The CDR3 has 15 residues. Germline V gene lookup returns CDR1 SGDLS and CDR2 YYNGEE. CDR3 loop: CASSAGLAENNEQFF. The CDR3 DNA is TGTGCCAGCAGCGCGGGACTAGCGGAAAACAATGAGCAGTTCTTC.

The chain couples TRBV19 to TRBJ2-1; 10 nucleotides match TRBD2. The V segment lost 2 bases and the J segment 8 bases; nucleotides outside the gene matches: 12. CDR3 length equals 17 residues. Looked up from germline, CDR1 is LNHDA and CDR2 is SQIVND (reference sequence). The CDR3 loop is CASSISRASGGWDEQFF. Here the CDR3 DNA reads TGTGCCAGTAGTATATCCCGAGCTAGCGGGGGATGGGATGAGCAGTTCTTC.

The V gene is TRBV6-6, the J gene TRBJ1-2; 8 bases align to TRBD1. The V and J ends lost 5 bases and 0 bases, in that order; junction bases with no gene match: 5. The CDR3 is made up of 15 amino acids. Germline CDR1 MNHNY, CDR2 SVGAGI (reference sequence). As DNA, the CDR3 is TGTGCCAGCAGTCTCACAGGGGGTTCTAACTATGGCTACACCTTC. This sequence encodes CASSLTGGSNYGYTF.

The rearrangement uses TRBV19 and TRBJ1-1; D unclear. The CDR3 is 14 residues long. From germline, CDR1 is LNHDA and CDR2 SQIVND (reference sequence). With 3 bases removed from V and 4 bases from J, the gap between germline ends came to 12 bases. The CDR3 coding sequence is TGTGCCAGTAGTATCGGCCTGGCGGGCACTGAAGCTTTCTTT. Amino acid sequence: CASSIGLAGTEAFF.

With respect to this clone: Compared with germline, one end of the junction differs, possibly owing to a read error. The chain carries TRBV7-9 and TRBJ2-7, with 8 bases lining up with TRBD1. The CDR3 runs 15 residues. Germline V gene data show CDR1 as SEHNR and CDR2 as FQNEAQ (reference sequence). The CDR3 loop reads CSSSDGQGIGDEQYF. The CDR3 bases are TGTTCCAGCAGCGATGGACAGGGCATAGGGGACGAGCAGTACTTC.

The chain couples TRBV9 to TRBJ2-3, with TRBD1 as a possible D gene (6 bases). V lost 0 bases, J lost 4 bases, and 12 bases lay in between. The germline V gene encodes CDR1 SGDLS and CDR2 YYNGEE. The CDR3 length is 15 residues. Written as DNA, the CDR3 is TGTGCCAGCAGCGTAGGGCCAGGGACACCAGATACGCAGTATTTT. Translation gives CASSVGPGTPDTQYF.

The chain carries TRBV6-1 and TRBJ2-3; tentatively, D is TRBD2 (5 bases). Trimming removed 2 bases at V and 3 bases at J, with 9 bases between. This CDR3 has 14 residues. Looked up from germline, CDR1 is MNHNS and CDR2 is SASEGT. DNA of the CDR3: TGTGCCAGCAGTGAATTGTCGGGAACAGATACGCAGTATTTT. Protein sequence: CASSELSGTDTQYF.

The CDR3 here is CASSEDYWDTEAFF. The CDR3 coding sequence is TGTGCCAGCAGTGAGGACTATTGGGACACTGAAGCTTTCTTT. The chain is built from TRBV6-4 and TRBJ1-1; the D is unclear. Trimming removed 3 bases from V and 3 bases from J, with 11 bases in between. Germline V CDR1 and CDR2: MRHNA, SNTAGT. The CDR3 extends over 14 amino acids.

This chain uses TRBV12-5 with TRBJ2-1, with 9 bases fitting TRBD2. The germline V gene has CDR1 LGHNT and CDR2 FRNRAP. The trim removed 1 base at V and 3 bases at J, leaving 10 bases unmatched. CDR3 length: 18 amino acids. The CDR3 sequence is CASGLGSGGRRFYNEQFF. CDR3 nucleotides: TGTGCTAGTGGTTTGGGGAGCGGGGGGCGGCGATTCTACAATGAGCAGTTCTTC.